The sequence of this T cell receptor (beta chain) was determined in a study of blood T cell dynamics during melanoma immunotherapy. Profiled with immunoSEQ multiplex PCR; TCRdb holds only in-frame clones, not every one. The repertoire includes 4,000 to 5,000 clones, 96% of them detected once, and more than 1% sits in the top ten. Losses at the gene ends were 6 bases for V and 3 bases for J; bases not matched to a gene: 5. This CDR3 region has 14 residues. Germline V gene lookup returns CDR1 LGHNT and CDR2 FRNRAP. Stated time point: pre-treatment baseline. The sequences come from effector memory CD8+ T cells from blood, collected from a patient treated with checkpoint blockade. This sequence originates from a human donor with melanoma. The chain has TRBV12-5 and TRBJ1-2; 9 bases match TRBD1. CDR3 bases: TGTGCTAGTGGCGACAGGGGGAGGGACTATGGCTACACCTTC. Amino acid sequence: CASGDRGRDYGYTF. Based on the CDR3 plus reference TRBV12-5 and TRBJ1-2, the full variable domain is DARVTQTPRHKVTEMGQEVTMRCQPILGHNTVFWYRQTMMQGLELLAYFRNRAPLDDSGMPKDRFSAEMPDATLATLKIQPSEPRDSAVYFCASGDRGRDYGYTFGSGTRLTVV.